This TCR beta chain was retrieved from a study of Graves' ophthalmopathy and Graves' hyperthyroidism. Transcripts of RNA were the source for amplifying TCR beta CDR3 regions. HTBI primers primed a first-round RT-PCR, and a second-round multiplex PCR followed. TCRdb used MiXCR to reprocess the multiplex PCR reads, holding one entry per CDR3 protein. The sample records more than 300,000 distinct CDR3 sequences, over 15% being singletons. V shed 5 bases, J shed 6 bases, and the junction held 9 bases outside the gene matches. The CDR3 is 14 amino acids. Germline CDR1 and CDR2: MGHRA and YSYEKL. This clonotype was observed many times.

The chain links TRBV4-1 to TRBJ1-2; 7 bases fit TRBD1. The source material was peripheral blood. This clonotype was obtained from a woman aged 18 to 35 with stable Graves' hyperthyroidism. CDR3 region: CASSYDRAVDGYTF. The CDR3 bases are TGCGCCAGCAGCTATGACAGGGCGGTGGATGGCTACACCTTC.